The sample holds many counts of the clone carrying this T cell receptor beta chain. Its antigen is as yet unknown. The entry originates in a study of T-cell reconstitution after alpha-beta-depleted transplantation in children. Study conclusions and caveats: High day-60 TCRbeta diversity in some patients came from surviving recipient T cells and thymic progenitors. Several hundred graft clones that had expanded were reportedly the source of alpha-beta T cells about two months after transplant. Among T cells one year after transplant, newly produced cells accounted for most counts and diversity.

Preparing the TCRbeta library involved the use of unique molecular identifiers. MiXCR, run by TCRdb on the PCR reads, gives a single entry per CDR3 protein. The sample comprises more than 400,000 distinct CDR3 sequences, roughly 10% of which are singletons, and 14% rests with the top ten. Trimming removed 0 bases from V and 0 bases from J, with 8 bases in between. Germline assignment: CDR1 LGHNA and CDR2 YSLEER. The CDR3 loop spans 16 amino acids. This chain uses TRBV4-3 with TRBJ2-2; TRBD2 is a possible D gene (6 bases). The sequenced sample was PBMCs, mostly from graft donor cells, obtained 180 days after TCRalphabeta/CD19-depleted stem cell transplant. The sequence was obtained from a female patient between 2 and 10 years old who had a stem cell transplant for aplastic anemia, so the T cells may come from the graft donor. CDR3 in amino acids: CASSQEGDSNTGELFF. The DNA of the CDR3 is TGCGCCAGCAGCCAAGAAGGGGACTCGAACACCGGGGAGCTGTTTTTT.